This T cell receptor beta chain is from a study of early T cells in non-severe SARS-CoV-2 infection (dated by TCRdb to 2020 to 2022). General notes on the study: TCR sequencing used bulk RNA from unsorted whole blood, so alpha and beta chains could not be paired.

Receptor libraries were prepared by 5' RACE. The sequencer listed for this sample is NextSeq 500. The TCR library protocol attached unique molecular identifiers to individual cDNA molecules to correct for sequencing error and PCR bias. Both TCR alpha and beta chains were sequenced, and tight co-correlation was observed between alpha and beta sequence abundances in each sample. Concerning the study's data processing: Decombinator V4 was used to annotate TCR sequences for V gene, J gene and CDR3. TCRs were defined as expanded if a significant change between any two time points was detected under a Poisson model with p below 0.0001. TCR abundances were normalised to the total number of TCRs sequenced in each sample and reported as counts per million. VDJdb, accessed 1 November 2021, was searched for CMV, EBV and SARS-CoV-2 annotated TCRs, with TCRs annotated for multiple antigens excluded. The public reads were quality trimmed at Q25 with fastp and then assembled into clones with MiXCR by TCRdb, keeping productive beta chains. A single entry per CDR3 protein holds the most common genes and DNA from its merged rows. The V and J calls come from TCRdb's annotation, not from the publication. The sample table holds approximately 31,000 distinct CDR3 sequences, of which roughly 7% were seen once. Approximately 2.5% of the sample belongs to the ten largest clones.

This was a case-control study nested in a cohort of healthcare workers in London, UK, who had nasopharyngeal swab PCR tests and blood samples taken every week. Healthcare workers were recruited during the week of the UK lockdown, between 23 and 31 March 2020, and followed weekly for up to 16 weeks. This clonotype turned up a few times. Its antigen remains undetermined. No clone much larger than this one lies a single base away; base qualities are absent. Broad study findings and their caveats: Matching against VDJdb was skewed toward anti-spike CD8 responses, likely underestimated virus-specific expansions, and missed private and CD4 specificities.

This clonotype was sampled from an adult who was a healthcare worker with PCR-confirmed SARS-CoV-2 infection or an uninfected control (not recorded which). The source material was whole blood.

CDR3 reads: CAISEGGGGLSNEKLFF. The DNA is as follows: TGTGCCATCAGTGAGGGCGGAGGGGGCCTGAGTAATGAAAAACTGTTTTTT. Recombination connected TRBV10-3 to TRBJ1-4, and 7 bases in between align with TRBD1. The germline V gene gives CDR1 as ENHRY and CDR2 as SYGVKD. The CDR3 numbers 17 residues from cysteine through phenylalanine. The retained sequence is limited to the CDR3, 51 bases, with the frame set at the first base. Relative to germline, V is missing 2 bases and J is missing 4 bases, with 10 bases of the junction outside any gene match.